These T cell receptor beta chains were read from a single sample in a study of T cells in Graves' hyperthyroidism and ophthalmopathy. MiXCR was run by TCRdb on the multiplex PCR reads, yielding one entry per CDR3 protein. The data contain 560,000 or so distinct CDR3 sequences, more than 45% of them singletons. Sequenced sample: peripheral blood or thyroid tissue (not recorded which). These receptors were obtained from a woman aged 18-30 years with Graves' hyperthyroidism. Each CDR3 is given with its conserved first and last residue. Each record gives: CDR3 protein, CDR3 DNA, J gene, D gene, clone size, V gene. The D gene is left open where the match is weak. Size is stated for part of the rows, as once, few or many counts, or as a class when the clone is expanded.

CVSYSGQENSYEQYF | TGTGTCAGCTATAGTGGACAGGAGAACTCCTACGAGCAGTACTTC | TRBJ2-7 | TRBD1 | . | TRBV5-8
CASMLTGASTGELFF | TGTGCCAGCATGCTGACAGGGGCCTCCACCGGGGAGCTGTTTTTT | TRBJ2-2 | TRBD1 | . | TRBV5-5
CASSFAPSYEQYF | TGTGCCAGCAGTTTTGCCCCCTCCTACGAGCAGTACTTC | TRBJ2-7 | . | many | TRBV6-5
CASSRRTGSGANVLTF | TGTGCCAGCAGCCGCAGAACAGGGTCTGGGGCCAACGTCCTGACTTTC | TRBJ2-6 | . | few | TRBV7-2
CASSGQGRQPQHF | TGTGCCAGCAGTGGTCAGGGGCGACAGCCCCAGCATTTT | TRBJ1-5 | . | many | TRBV2
CASSPTRRLFDSPLHF | TGTGCCAGCTCGCCGACCAGAAGATTGTTTGATTCACCCCTCCACTTT | TRBJ1-6 | . | few | TRBV14
CASSFSDGDSPLHF | TGTGCCAGCAGTTTTTCGGACGGGGATTCACCCCTCCACTTT | TRBJ1-6 | . | . | TRBV12-3/TRBV12-4
CASSRGTGNEKLFF | TGTGCCAGCAGTCGCGGAACGGGAAATGAAAAACTGTTTTTT | TRBJ1-4 | . | many | TRBV2
CASSPSWGELFF | TGTGCCAGCAGTCCATCGTGGGGGGAGCTGTTTTTT | TRBJ2-2 | . | few | TRBV7-9
CSVVPQGLSTDTQYF | TGCAGCGTTGTTCCGCAGGGGCTCAGCACAGATACGCAGTATTTT | TRBJ2-3 | . | few | TRBV29-1
CSVEEAEETQYF | TGCAGCGTTGAAGAAGCTGAGGAGACCCAGTACTTC | TRBJ2-5 | . | . | TRBV29-1
CASSLYTYEQYF | TGTGCCAGCAGCTTATATACCTACGAGCAGTACTTC | TRBJ2-7 | . | many | TRBV7-9
CASSLPHGLPYGYTF | TGTGCCAGCAGCTTGCCCCACGGACTTCCCTATGGCTACACCTTC | TRBJ1-2 | . | few | TRBV5-1
CASRRTGSSYEQYF | TGTGCCAGCAGGAGAACAGGGAGCTCCTACGAGCAGTACTTC | TRBJ2-7 | . | . | TRBV7-2
CATSNHEQAEQYF | TGTGCCACCAGCAACCACGAACAAGCCGAGCAGTACTTC | TRBJ2-7 | . | . | TRBV15
CASSYVRTQYYGYTF | TGTGCCAGCAGTTACGTACGGACCCAGTACTATGGCTACACCTTC | TRBJ1-2 | . | many | TRBV6-6
CAAGGQETDTQYF | TGTGCCGCTGGAGGGCAAGAGACAGATACGCAGTATTTT | TRBJ2-3 | . | . | TRBV24-1
CASSAMDGYQETQYF | TGTGCCAGCAGCGCGATGGACGGGTACCAAGAGACCCAGTACTTC | TRBJ2-5 | . | . | TRBV7-8
CSVGRAGQYF | TGCAGCGTTGGGAGGGCGGGGCAGTACTTC | TRBJ2-5 | . | once | TRBV29-1
CASRSSGVPYEQYF | TGTGCCAGCAGGTCTAGCGGCGTACCCTACGAGCAGTACTTC | TRBJ2-7 | TRBD2 | . | TRBV25-1
CASSYLAGSGNTIYF | TGTGCCAGCAGTTACTTGGCAGGCTCTGGAAACACCATATATTTT | TRBJ1-3 | . | . | TRBV10-3
CASSSTRGGNQPQHF | TGTGCCAGCAGCTCCACCCGGGGGGGTAATCAGCCCCAGCATTTT | TRBJ1-5 | . | . | TRBV7-8
CASSLDNPGVNSPLHF | TGTGCCAGCAGCTTAGATAATCCGGGTGTTAATTCACCCCTCCACTTT | TRBJ1-6 | . | . | TRBV7-9
CASSSHLGQGGNQPQHF | TGTGCCAGCAGTTCCCATCTCGGACAGGGAGGTAATCAGCCCCAGCATTTT | TRBJ1-5 | TRBD1 | many | TRBV12-3/TRBV12-4
CASSSTGSSYEQYF | TGTGCCAGCAGTTCGACAGGGTCCTCCTACGAGCAGTACTTC | TRBJ2-7 | TRBD1 | few | TRBV12-3/TRBV12-4
CASSQESLRQGTQYF | TGTGCCAGCAGCCAAGAGTCACTGCGGCAAGGGACCCAGTACTTC | TRBJ2-5 | . | . | TRBV11-1
CASTSGTTNTGELFF | TGTGCCAGCACTAGCGGGACCACGAACACCGGGGAGCTGTTTTTT | TRBJ2-2 | TRBD2 | . | TRBV2
CGSSLIGSNYGYTF | TGTGGCAGCAGTTTGATAGGGTCTAACTATGGCTACACCTTC | TRBJ1-2 | . | . | TRBV6-5
CSASLGRDEKLFF | TGCAGTGCTAGTCTTGGGAGGGATGAAAAACTGTTTTTT | TRBJ1-4 | . | few | TRBV20-1
CASSVGSGPYLGGYTF | TGTGCCAGCAGCGTAGGTTCAGGGCCCTACTTGGGAGGCTACACCTTC | TRBJ1-2 | . | few | TRBV9
CASSRDRVNQPQHF | TGTGCCAGCAGTAGAGACAGGGTCAATCAGCCCCAGCATTTT | TRBJ1-5 | TRBD1 | many | TRBV2
CASRTNGEGTAFF | TGTGCCAGCAGAACCAACGGTGAAGGGACAGCTTTCTTT | TRBJ1-1 | . | few | TRBV7-9
CASRLLAGDVKTQYF | TGTGCCAGCAGGCTACTAGCGGGAGATGTAAAGACCCAGTACTTC | TRBJ2-5 | TRBD2 | . | TRBV2
CASSYQGRESGGYTF | TGTGCCAGCAGCTACCAGGGGAGGGAGTCAGGTGGCTACACCTTC | TRBJ1-2 | . | few | TRBV7-8
CSAAGTGEPGGGYTF | TGCAGCGCAGCCGGGACAGGGGAACCCGGGGGTGGCTACACCTTC | TRBJ1-2 | TRBD1 | . | TRBV29-1
CAPGPINEQYF | TGTGCTCCCGGGCCAATAAACGAGCAGTACTTC | TRBJ2-7 | . | . | TRBV24-1
CASIDRGLNSPLHF | TGTGCCAGCATCGACAGGGGGTTGAATTCACCCCTCCACTTT | TRBJ1-6 | TRBD1 | . | TRBV2
CASSSQAEETQYF | TGTGCCAGCAGCTCCCAGGCGGAAGAGACCCAGTACTTC | TRBJ2-5 | . | . | TRBV7-6
CSVETGHQETQYF | TGCAGCGTTGAAACGGGGCACCAAGAGACCCAGTACTTC | TRBJ2-5 | . | many | TRBV29-1
CASSAPTTRNEQYF | TGTGCCAGCAGTGCTCCGACGACAAGGAACGAGCAGTACTTC | TRBJ2-7 | . | . | TRBV2
CAGRQGAVTGELFF | TGTGCCGGTAGACAGGGGGCCGTCACCGGGGAGCTGTTTTTT | TRBJ2-2 | TRBD1 | . | TRBV19
CSARGPGYNGYTF | TGCAGCGCCCGTGGGCCCGGTTACAATGGCTACACCTTC | TRBJ1-2 | . | . | TRBV29-1
CSVQKRGGTDTQYF | TGCAGCGTCCAGAAGCGGGGGGGCACAGATACGCAGTATTTT | TRBJ2-3 | TRBD2 | . | TRBV29-1
CAIRTGTAENTEAFF | TGTGCCATCAGAACAGGGACAGCAGAAAACACTGAAGCTTTCTTT | TRBJ1-1 | TRBD1 | few | TRBV10-3
CAISVTGEVTEAFF | TGTGCCATCAGTGTGACAGGGGAAGTCACTGAAGCTTTCTTT | TRBJ1-1 | TRBD1 | many | TRBV10-3
CASSQDLALHF | TGTGCCAGCAGCCAGGACTTGGCCCTCCACTTT | TRBJ1-6 | . | few | TRBV9
CASTPGGYQETQYF | TGTGCCAGCACCCCTGGGGGTTACCAAGAGACCCAGTACTTC | TRBJ2-5 | . | . | TRBV2
CASSLAAGEDGFNSPLHF | TGCGCCAGCAGCTTGGCGGCAGGGGAAGACGGGTTTAATTCACCCCTCCACTTT | TRBJ1-6 | . | . | TRBV5-1
CASSFGTGFYYGYTF | TGTGCCAGCAGTTTCGGGACAGGTTTCTACTATGGCTACACCTTC | TRBJ1-2 | TRBD1 | . | TRBV2
CASSQPRGDYGYTF | TGCGCCAGCAGCCAACCCAGGGGAGACTATGGCTACACCTTC | TRBJ1-2 | . | many | TRBV5-1
CASSDRGQGTANYGYTF | TGTGCCAGCAGTGACCGGGGACAGGGAACAGCTAACTATGGCTACACCTTC | TRBJ1-2 | TRBD1 | many | TRBV25-1
CSANRGRDYEQYF | TGCAGTGCTAACCGCGGGAGGGACTACGAGCAGTACTTC | TRBJ2-7 | TRBD2 | . | TRBV20-1
CASTKGGQPQHF | TGTGCCAGCACCAAGGGTGGACAGCCCCAGCATTTT | TRBJ1-5 | . | many | TRBV7-2
CASSLGGLDSNQPQHF | TGTGCCAGCAGCTTAGGTGGACTCGATAGCAATCAGCCCCAGCATTTT | TRBJ1-5 | . | . | TRBV7-2